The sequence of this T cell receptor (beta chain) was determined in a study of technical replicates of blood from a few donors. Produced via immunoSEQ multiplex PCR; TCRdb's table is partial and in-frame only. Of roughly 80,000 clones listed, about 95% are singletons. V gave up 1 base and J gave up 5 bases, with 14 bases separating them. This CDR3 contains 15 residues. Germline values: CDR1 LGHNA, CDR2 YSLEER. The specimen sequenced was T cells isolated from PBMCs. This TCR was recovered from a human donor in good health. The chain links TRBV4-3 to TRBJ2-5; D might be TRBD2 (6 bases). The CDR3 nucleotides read TGCGCCAGCAGCCAAGTTTACGGGGGACGGGAGACCCAGTACTTC. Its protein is CASSQVYGGRETQYF.